These T cell receptor beta chains were read from a single sample in a study of CD8 T cells in ankylosing spondylitis. TCRdb reprocessed the 5' RACE reads with MiXCR, giving one entry per CDR3 protein. The top ten hold about 7.6% of the sample, which has about 160,000 distinct CDR3 sequences, around 18% seen once. Source material: blood, either unsorted or a sorted T cell fraction (not recorded which). The receptors shown here come from a male donor with ankylosing spondylitis or in good health (not recorded which). The CDR3 runs from the conserved cysteine through the conserved F or W. The order of the fields is clone size, J gene, V gene, D gene, CDR3 DNA, CDR3 protein. A D gene is named only where the DNA matches it firmly. A clone size is listed for some rows: how often the clone was seen (once, few, many), or a class if it is expanded.

abundance: many; j_gene: TRBJ2-7; v_gene: TRBV5-1; d_gene: .; CDR3nt: TGCGCCAGCAGCTTTCGGGAGAGGGGCTCCTACGAGCAGTACTTC; CDR3aa: CASSFRERGSYEQYF
abundance: .; j_gene: TRBJ2-3; v_gene: TRBV7-2; d_gene: .; CDR3nt: TGTGCCAGCAGCTTTCAAACAACAGATACGCAGTATTTT; CDR3aa: CASSFQTTDTQYF
abundance: .; j_gene: TRBJ2-6; v_gene: TRBV24-1; d_gene: .; CDR3nt: TGTGCCACCAGTGAGCAGTTTGGGGGGGCCAACGTCCTGACTTTC; CDR3aa: CATSEQFGGANVLTF
abundance: many; j_gene: TRBJ1-5; v_gene: TRBV2; d_gene: .; CDR3nt: TGTGCCAGCAGAGGGGACCTCGGAAGTCAGCCCCAGCATTTT; CDR3aa: CASRGDLGSQPQHF
abundance: many; j_gene: TRBJ2-2; v_gene: TRBV3-1; d_gene: .; CDR3nt: TGTGCCAGCAGCCCGTCGAGGACCGGGGAGCTGTTTTTT; CDR3aa: CASSPSRTGELFF
abundance: few; j_gene: TRBJ2-7; v_gene: TRBV5-5; d_gene: .; CDR3nt: TGTGCCAGCAGCTTGGACCCTTCTGGCGAGCAGTACTTC; CDR3aa: CASSLDPSGEQYF
abundance: many; j_gene: TRBJ1-1; v_gene: TRBV5-1; d_gene: .; CDR3nt: TGCGCCAGCAGCATCGGAAGGGCGGAAGCTTTCTTT; CDR3aa: CASSIGRAEAFF
abundance: few; j_gene: TRBJ2-7; v_gene: TRBV28; d_gene: TRBD1; CDR3nt: TGTGCCAGCAGTTCCACCGGGACAGGGAGGTACGAGCAGTACTTC; CDR3aa: CASSSTGTGRYEQYF
abundance: many; j_gene: TRBJ2-3; v_gene: TRBV6-5; d_gene: .; CDR3nt: TGTGCCAGCAGTTTCGCGCGAGATACGCAGTATTTT; CDR3aa: CASSFARDTQYF
abundance: many; j_gene: TRBJ2-3; v_gene: TRBV5-1; d_gene: .; CDR3nt: TGCGCCAGCAGCCAGGACACCACAGATACGCAGTATTTT; CDR3aa: CASSQDTTDTQYF
abundance: many; j_gene: TRBJ1-3; v_gene: TRBV11-2; d_gene: .; CDR3nt: TGTGCCAGCAGACTGGGGCCCTCTGGAAACACCATATATTTT; CDR3aa: CASRLGPSGNTIYF
abundance: many; j_gene: TRBJ2-1; v_gene: TRBV5-1; d_gene: TRBD2; CDR3nt: TGCGCCAGCAGCCGTACTAGCGGGATTGTAGATGAGCAGTTCTTC; CDR3aa: CASSRTSGIVDEQFF
abundance: few; j_gene: TRBJ1-1; v_gene: TRBV18; d_gene: TRBD1; CDR3nt: TGTGCCAGCTCACCACAGACAGGGTTTGACACTGAAGCTTTCTTT; CDR3aa: CASSPQTGFDTEAFF
abundance: few; j_gene: TRBJ2-1; v_gene: TRBV4-1; d_gene: .; CDR3nt: TGCGCCAGCAGCCAAGCAGGGATTGAGCAGTTCTTC; CDR3aa: CASSQAGIEQFF
abundance: .; j_gene: TRBJ1-5; v_gene: TRBV18; d_gene: .; CDR3nt: TGTGCCAGCTCACAGGGTCAGGATCAGCCCCAGCATTTT; CDR3aa: CASSQGQDQPQHF
abundance: many; j_gene: TRBJ1-5; v_gene: TRBV5-1; d_gene: .; CDR3nt: TGCGCCAGCAGCTTAATGGGTCAGCCCCAGCATTTT; CDR3aa: CASSLMGQPQHF
abundance: .; j_gene: TRBJ2-3; v_gene: TRBV12-3/TRBV12-4; d_gene: .; CDR3nt: TGTGCCAGCAGGTGGGGTCCAGATACGCAGTATTTT; CDR3aa: CASRWGPDTQYF
abundance: many; j_gene: TRBJ2-3; v_gene: TRBV7-6; d_gene: .; CDR3nt: TGTGCCAGCAGCTTAGCTATCGTACCAGATACGCAGTATTTT; CDR3aa: CASSLAIVPDTQYF
abundance: .; j_gene: TRBJ2-7; v_gene: TRBV5-1; d_gene: TRBD1; CDR3nt: TGCGCCAGCAGTCCTCGGTCAGGGGGCTACGAGCAGTACTTC; CDR3aa: CASSPRSGGYEQYF
abundance: .; j_gene: TRBJ2-3; v_gene: TRBV7-6; d_gene: .; CDR3nt: TGTGCCAGCAGCTCGACTAGGGGGGCAGATACGCAGTATTTT; CDR3aa: CASSSTRGADTQYF
abundance: .; j_gene: TRBJ1-4; v_gene: TRBV28; d_gene: .; CDR3nt: TGTGCCAGCAGTTGGGGAGGGGTCGAAAAACTGTTTTTT; CDR3aa: CASSWGGVEKLFF
abundance: many; j_gene: TRBJ1-1; v_gene: TRBV9; d_gene: .; CDR3nt: TGTGCCAGCAGCCCATGGGCAGGGACTGAAGCTTTCTTT; CDR3aa: CASSPWAGTEAFF
abundance: many; j_gene: TRBJ2-2; v_gene: TRBV6-5; d_gene: TRBD1; CDR3nt: TGTGCCAGCAGTTGGGGGACAGGGATTTCGAACACCGGGGAGCTGTTTTTT; CDR3aa: CASSWGTGISNTGELFF
abundance: .; j_gene: TRBJ2-4; v_gene: TRBV2; d_gene: .; CDR3nt: TGTGCCAGCAGTACAACAGGGTTAGCCAAAAACATTCAGTACTTC; CDR3aa: CASSTTGLAKNIQYF
abundance: many; j_gene: TRBJ2-2; v_gene: TRBV5-1; d_gene: .; CDR3nt: TGCGCCAGCAACTCACCCCAGCCTACGAACACCGGGGAGCTGTTTTTT; CDR3aa: CASNSPQPTNTGELFF
abundance: .; j_gene: TRBJ1-5; v_gene: TRBV6-1; d_gene: .; CDR3nt: TGTGCCAGCAGAAGGGAGGTCGATCAGCCCCAGCATTTT; CDR3aa: CASRREVDQPQHF
abundance: many; j_gene: TRBJ1-3; v_gene: TRBV13; d_gene: .; CDR3nt: TGTGCCAGCAGCTCGCCGGAGTCTTCTGGAAACACCATATATTTT; CDR3aa: CASSSPESSGNTIYF
abundance: few; j_gene: TRBJ1-1; v_gene: TRBV7-9; d_gene: .; CDR3nt: TGTGCCAGCAGCTTATCTTTAGGCGCCCCGAACACTGAAGCTTTCTTT; CDR3aa: CASSLSLGAPNTEAFF
abundance: many; j_gene: TRBJ2-7; v_gene: TRBV20-1; d_gene: .; CDR3nt: TGCAGTGCCAATACCTACGAGCAGTACTTC; CDR3aa: CSANTYEQYF
abundance: many; j_gene: TRBJ2-3; v_gene: TRBV15; d_gene: .; CDR3nt: TGTGCCACCAGCAGCCTAGGGACGAATACGCAGTATTTT; CDR3aa: CATSSLGTNTQYF
abundance: .; j_gene: TRBJ2-7; v_gene: TRBV5-4; d_gene: TRBD1; CDR3nt: TGTGCCAGCAGACAAATGGACAGGGGAACCTACGAGCAGTACTTC; CDR3aa: CASRQMDRGTYEQYF
abundance: .; j_gene: TRBJ2-5; v_gene: TRBV12-3/TRBV12-4; d_gene: .; CDR3nt: TGTGCCAGCAGTTCCATACTCAGCGGACAAGAGACCCAGTACTTC; CDR3aa: CASSSILSGQETQYF
abundance: many; j_gene: TRBJ1-2; v_gene: TRBV20-1; d_gene: .; CDR3nt: TGCAGTGCTCCCGAGCAGGGCCTCTATGGCTACACCTTC; CDR3aa: CSAPEQGLYGYTF
abundance: few; j_gene: TRBJ2-3; v_gene: TRBV5-1; d_gene: TRBD2; CDR3nt: TGCGCCAGCAGCTTGGTGGCGGGAGGGCCCAACACAGATACGCAGTATTTT; CDR3aa: CASSLVAGGPNTDTQYF
abundance: many; j_gene: TRBJ2-7; v_gene: TRBV29-1; d_gene: TRBD1; CDR3nt: TGCAGCGTTGAGTTGGCAGGGGGTGGCGAGCAGTACTTC; CDR3aa: CSVELAGGGEQYF
abundance: .; j_gene: TRBJ2-2; v_gene: TRBV7-3; d_gene: TRBD1; CDR3nt: TGTGCCAGCAGCGGACAGGGCTACGGGGAGCTGTTTTTT; CDR3aa: CASSGQGYGELFF
abundance: few; j_gene: TRBJ1-6; v_gene: TRBV2; d_gene: TRBD1; CDR3nt: TGTGCCAGCAGTGAACCAAGAAGGACAGGGGAAAACTCACCCCTCCACTTT; CDR3aa: CASSEPRRTGENSPLHF
abundance: many; j_gene: TRBJ2-3; v_gene: TRBV20-1; d_gene: .; CDR3nt: TGCAGTGCTAGTCCGGGGACGAGAACAGATACGCAGTATTTT; CDR3aa: CSASPGTRTDTQYF
abundance: .; j_gene: TRBJ2-3; v_gene: TRBV3-1; d_gene: .; CDR3nt: TGTGCCAGCAGCCAGCCAACAGATACGCAGTATTTT; CDR3aa: CASSQPTDTQYF
abundance: many; j_gene: TRBJ2-5; v_gene: TRBV5-1; d_gene: .; CDR3nt: TGCGCCAGCAGCTTCGATAGCGGCCAAGAGACCCAGTACTTC; CDR3aa: CASSFDSGQETQYF
abundance: .; j_gene: TRBJ2-7; v_gene: TRBV6-1; d_gene: TRBD1; CDR3nt: TGTGCCAGCAGAGGACAGGGGGCGTACTCCTACGAGCAGTACTTC; CDR3aa: CASRGQGAYSYEQYF
abundance: many; j_gene: TRBJ1-2; v_gene: TRBV10-3; d_gene: .; CDR3nt: TGTGCCATCAGTGAGTCGTTGATGGGAAATGGCTACACCTTC; CDR3aa: CAISESLMGNGYTF
abundance: many; j_gene: TRBJ1-3; v_gene: TRBV5-1; d_gene: .; CDR3nt: TGCGCCAGCAGCTTGGGGGCGACAAATGGAAACACCATATATTTT; CDR3aa: CASSLGATNGNTIYF
abundance: .; j_gene: TRBJ1-1; v_gene: TRBV20-1; d_gene: .; CDR3nt: TGCAGTGCTAGAGATCCGGGGAGGTCGAACACTGAAGCTTTCTTT; CDR3aa: CSARDPGRSNTEAFF
abundance: .; j_gene: TRBJ1-1; v_gene: TRBV9; d_gene: .; CDR3nt: TGTGCCAGCAGCGTAGCAAACCGGCAAGGACACTGGAGGACTGAAGCTTTCTTT; CDR3aa: CASSVANRQGHWRTEAFF
abundance: many; j_gene: TRBJ2-7; v_gene: TRBV20-1; d_gene: .; CDR3nt: TGCTCTCCGGACCTCTACGAGCAGTACTTC; CDR3aa: CSPDLYEQYF
abundance: many; j_gene: TRBJ1-2; v_gene: TRBV5-1; d_gene: .; CDR3nt: TGCGCCAGCAGCCTGACTGCCCAGGGGAGTAGTGGCTACACCTTC; CDR3aa: CASSLTAQGSSGYTF
abundance: few; j_gene: TRBJ2-1; v_gene: TRBV29-1; d_gene: .; CDR3nt: TGCAGCGTCGGCGGGACAAGGATGGACAATGAGCAGTTCTTC; CDR3aa: CSVGGTRMDNEQFF
abundance: many; j_gene: TRBJ2-1; v_gene: TRBV29-1; d_gene: .; CDR3nt: TGCAGCGTTCAGCATACCTACAATGAGCAGTTCTTC; CDR3aa: CSVQHTYNEQFF
abundance: many; j_gene: TRBJ2-3; v_gene: TRBV5-1; d_gene: TRBD2; CDR3nt: TGCGCCAGCAACCTGATGCCTAGCGGGAGTAGCGCAGATACGCAGTATTTT; CDR3aa: CASNLMPSGSSADTQYF
abundance: .; j_gene: TRBJ2-7; v_gene: TRBV28; d_gene: TRBD1; CDR3nt: TGTGCCAGCAGCAGACAGGGTATTCTTGGCTACGAGCAGTACTTC; CDR3aa: CASSRQGILGYEQYF
abundance: many; j_gene: TRBJ1-1; v_gene: TRBV5-1; d_gene: TRBD1; CDR3nt: TGCGCCAGCAGCTTTGAGACAGGGGTCACTGAAGCTTTCTTT; CDR3aa: CASSFETGVTEAFF
abundance: few; j_gene: TRBJ1-6; v_gene: TRBV20-1; d_gene: .; CDR3nt: TGCAGTGCTAGATCGGGTCAGCTTTCACCCCTCCACTTT; CDR3aa: CSARSGQLSPLHF
abundance: .; j_gene: TRBJ2-2; v_gene: TRBV27; d_gene: TRBD2; CDR3nt: TGTGCCAGCAGTCCGACTAGCGAGAACACCGGGGAGCTGTTTTTT; CDR3aa: CASSPTSENTGELFF
abundance: few; j_gene: TRBJ1-5; v_gene: TRBV20-1; d_gene: .; CDR3nt: TGCAGTGCTAGAGTGACAGTCAATCAGCCCCAGCATTTT; CDR3aa: CSARVTVNQPQHF
abundance: many; j_gene: TRBJ2-6; v_gene: TRBV5-4; d_gene: .; CDR3nt: TGTGCCAGCGGTGGGAGGACAGGACTCTCTGGGGCCAACGTCCTGACTTTC; CDR3aa: CASGGRTGLSGANVLTF
abundance: .; j_gene: TRBJ2-3; v_gene: TRBV11-2; d_gene: TRBD2; CDR3nt: TGTGCCAGCAGCCATAGCGGGAGGGCCGACGGTGCTTCGCAGTATTTT; CDR3aa: CASSHSGRADGASQYF